Listed below are T cell receptor beta chains from one sample, sequenced in a study of vaccination and CD4 T cells after COVID-19. One entry per CDR3 protein results from TCRdb running MiXCR on the PCR reads. The sample shows over 7,000 distinct CDR3 sequences, 58% of them seen only once. These TCRs' antigens remain unknown. Sequencing was done on a sample of CD4+ T cells from blood, cultured in vitro. The receptors originated from a human donor who had recovered from COVID-19. CDR3s include the opening cysteine and the closing phenylalanine or tryptophan. A D gene is named only where the DNA matches it firmly. Where a row states a size, it is once, few, many or the class of an expanded clone; other rows omit it.

>.|TRBV5-4|TRBJ1-2|.
CASSLGSGSMSGYTF
TGTGCCAGCAGCTTGGGATCAGGGAGCATGTCTGGCTACACCTTC
>once|TRBV20-1|TRBJ1-5|TRBD1
CSAREPGTVLLPQHF
TGCAGTGCTAGAGAACCCGGGACAGTCTTATTGCCCCAGCATTTT
>.|TRBV10-3|TRBJ2-7|.
CAISLGGRDSSYEQYF
TGTGCCATCAGTCTGGGGGGAAGGGACTCTTCCTACGAGCAGTACTTC
>few|TRBV9|TRBJ1-2|.
CASSVGDGFYGYTF
TGTGCCAGCAGCGTAGGGGACGGATTCTATGGCTACACCTTC
>.|TRBV28|TRBJ1-2|.
CASSPRAPIPVGYTF
TGTGCCAGCAGCCCGAGGGCCCCCATCCCGGTTGGCTACACCTTC
>.|TRBV7-2|TRBJ2-3|.
CASSSYLSTDTQYF
TGTGCCAGCAGCTCCTATCTCAGCACAGATACGCAGTATTTT
>.|TRBV7-2|TRBJ2-1|.
CASSFGPSSYNEQFF
TGTGCCAGCAGCTTCGGGCCCAGCTCCTACAATGAGCAGTTCTTC
>few|TRBV11-3|TRBJ1-1|TRBD1
CASSRIQGVTEAFF
TGTGCCAGCAGCAGGATACAGGGGGTCACTGAAGCTTTCTTT
>.|TRBV7-9|TRBJ2-3|.
CASSFRRRGVSGADTQYF
TGTGCCAGCAGCTTCCGTCGGCGGGGCGTATCCGGGGCAGATACGCAGTATTTT
>.|TRBV2|TRBJ1-1|.
CASSDKTANTEAFF
TGTGCCAGCAGTGACAAAACGGCGAACACTGAAGCTTTCTTT
>.|TRBV2|TRBJ2-1|TRBD2
CASREHGSGLAGRNEQFF
TGTGCCAGCAGAGAGCACGGTAGTGGACTAGCGGGGAGAAATGAGCAGTTCTTC
>few|TRBV11-3|TRBJ1-1|.
CASWGGRLNTEAFF
TGTGCCAGCTGGGGCGGGCGCCTGAACACTGAAGCTTTCTTT
>large|TRBV6-5|TRBJ1-2|.
CASSYGLAGSGYTF
TGTGCCAGCAGTTATGGGTTGGCAGGCAGTGGCTACACCTTC
>few|TRBV6-1|TRBJ2-5|TRBD1
CASREGQGRTTQYF
TGTGCCAGCAGGGAAGGACAGGGGCGAACGACCCAGTACTTC
>.|TRBV6-2/TRBV6-3|TRBJ2-3|.
CASSQSRQGGSTDTQYF
TGTGCCAGCAGTCAATCAAGACAGGGAGGGAGCACAGATACGCAGTATTTT
>few|TRBV6-4|TRBJ2-1|.
CASSVRAGLSYNEQFF
TGTGCCAGCAGTGTGAGGGCGGGGCTCTCCTACAATGAGCAGTTCTTC
>.|TRBV6-1|TRBJ2-3|.
CASSSRDMNTDTQYF
TGTGCCAGCAGTAGCCGGGACATGAACACAGATACGCAGTATTTT
>hyperexpanded|TRBV6-1|TRBJ2-1|TRBD2
CASRRGLAGNNEQFF
TGTGCCAGCAGACGCGGACTAGCGGGAAACAATGAGCAGTTCTTC
>few|TRBV6-2/TRBV6-3|TRBJ1-2|.
CASSKTELPPNYGYTF
TGTGCCAGCAGTAAGACCGAACTTCCCCCTAACTATGGCTACACCTTC
>.|TRBV28|TRBJ2-3|TRBD1
CASSYSMIPGQGTDTQYF
TGTGCCAGCAGTTATTCCATGATACCGGGACAGGGCACAGATACGCAGTATTTT
>.|TRBV5-1|TRBJ2-5|.
CASNLGLGRETQYF
TGCGCCAGCAACCTTGGTCTAGGCCGAGAGACCCAGTACTTC
>.|TRBV5-1|TRBJ1-5|.
CASSFGDRNSNQPQHF
TGCGCCAGCAGCTTCGGAGATAGGAATAGCAATCAGCCCCAGCATTTT
>.|TRBV4-1|TRBJ2-2|TRBD2
CASSQVIWPTSGGTGELFF
TGCGCCAGCAGCCAAGTTATATGGCCGACTAGCGGGGGAACCGGGGAGCTGTTTTTT
>few|TRBV27|TRBJ2-5|TRBD2
CASRGGGAIETQYF
TGTGCCAGCAGGGGCGGGGGGGCGATCGAGACCCAGTACTTC
>few|TRBV11-3|TRBJ1-1|.
CASGKKNTEAFF
TGTGCCAGCGGGAAGAAGAACACTGAAGCTTTCTTT
>.|TRBV18|TRBJ1-2|.
CASSPPARGIGNYGYTF
TGTGCCAGCTCACCACCCGCCCGCGGGATAGGGAACTATGGCTACACCTTC
>few|TRBV27|TRBJ1-1|TRBD1
CASNPHSTGGNTEAFF
TGTGCCAGCAACCCCCATTCGACAGGGGGCAACACTGAAGCTTTCTTT
>.|TRBV6-1|TRBJ2-7|.
CASRDTGFHEQYF
TGTGCCAGCAGGGACACAGGGTTCCACGAGCAGTACTTC
>.|TRBV20-1|TRBJ2-7|.
CSARRGGGPPYEQYF
TGCAGTGCCAGGAGGGGAGGAGGGCCTCCCTACGAGCAGTACTTC
>.|TRBV20-1|TRBJ1-5|.
CSARGANNQPQHF
TGCAGTGCGAGGGGGGCTAACAATCAGCCCCAGCATTTT
>.|TRBV2|TRBJ2-3|.
CASSVSVGRTDTQYF
TGTGCCAGCAGTGTCTCGGTAGGGCGCACAGATACGCAGTATTTT